This is a list of T cell receptor beta chains from one sample in a study of shared T cell receptors in the human thymus. The repertoire was sequenced with immunoSEQ multiplex PCR; TCRdb's copy has only in-frame clones and lacks some. The table has more than 550,000 clones, approximately 85% seen once; the top ten hold 0.0095% to 0.013%. These data are also associated with another study on human thymus T cells.

Sequencing was done on a sample of thymocytes. All receptors come from a girl under three years old with a congenital heart defect. The CDR3 runs from the conserved cysteine through the conserved F or W. D genes are given only for firm matches. Rows give clone size only sometimes, using once, few, many, or a class for an expanded clone.

v_gene	d_gene	abundance	j_gene	CDR3nt	CDR3aa
TRBV12-5	TRBD1	.	TRBJ1-2	TGTGCTAGTGGCCCGACAGGGGGCTATGGCTACACCTTC	CASGPTGGYGYTF
TRBV5-6	TRBD1	.	TRBJ2-6	TGTGCCAGCAGCTTGAGGGACAGGGTTTGGGCCAACGTCCTGACTTTC	CASSLRDRVWANVLTF
TRBV5-4	TRBD1	.	TRBJ2-7	TGTGCCAGCAGCTTTGAGCAGACAGGGGCCTACGAGCAGTACTTC	CASSFEQTGAYEQYF
TRBV18	.	.	TRBJ1-1	TGTGCCAGCTCACCATCCCTAGGGAACACTGAAGCTTTCTTT	CASSPSLGNTEAFF
TRBV5-1	TRBD1	.	TRBJ1-4	TGCGCCAGCAGCCCCCGCCGACAGGGAGTGAATGAAAAACTGTTTTTT	CASSPRRQGVNEKLFF
TRBV4-1	.	few	TRBJ1-2	TGCGCCAGCAGCCAAGTTCGAGCAGAGGGAGGGAGGCATTATGGCTACACCTTC	CASSQVRAEGGRHYGYTF
TRBV6-1	.	.	TRBJ1-3	TGTGCCAGCAGTGGCTCCAGGTTAATAGTCTCTGGAAACACCATATATTTT	CASSGSRLIVSGNTIYF
TRBV5-5	.	.	TRBJ1-2	TGTGCCAGCAGCTCGGCGGCTCGACCAGCTAACTATGGCTACACCTTC	CASSSAARPANYGYTF
TRBV4-1	TRBD1	.	TRBJ2-5	TGCGCCAGCAGCCACCGGACAGGGGGGTGGCAAGAGACCCAGTACTTC	CASSHRTGGWQETQYF
TRBV14	.	.	TRBJ2-1	TGTGCCAGCAGCCAAGAGCTTCGGTGGAGCTCCTACAATGAGCAGTTCTTC	CASSQELRWSSYNEQFF
TRBV11-2	.	.	TRBJ1-2	TGTGCCAGCAGCTTAACCAGTACTAACTATGGCTACACCTTC	CASSLTSTNYGYTF
TRBV15	TRBD2	.	TRBJ2-3	TGTGCCACCAGCAGGCCGGGACTAGCGGATACAGATACGCAGTATTTT	CATSRPGLADTDTQYF
TRBV5-1	TRBD2	.	TRBJ2-1	TGCGCCAGCAGCCCCCTTGGGCCGGTAGCGGGGGGACGATACAATGAGCAGTTCTTC	CASSPLGPVAGGRYNEQFF
TRBV10-3	TRBD1	.	TRBJ1-2	TGTGCCATCAGTGGCCCGACAGGGGGAGTCGTCGCCACCTTC	CAISGPTGGVVATF
TRBV2	TRBD2	once	TRBJ2-5	TGTGCCAGCAGGGCCGGGGGGCAAGAGACCCAGTACTTC	CASRAGGQETQYF
TRBV7-7	TRBD2	.	TRBJ2-2	TGTGCTAGCACCTCCTATGGGGGGGCCGGGGAGCTGTTTTTT	CASTSYGGAGELFF
TRBV28	TRBD1	.	TRBJ2-5	TGTGCCAGCAGTTACCGGACAGGCTTCCAAGAGACCCAGTACTTC	CASSYRTGFQETQYF
TRBV14	TRBD1	.	TRBJ2-7	TGTGCCAGCAGCCCAGGACAGGGAAATTTCTACGAGCAGTACTTC	CASSPGQGNFYEQYF
TRBV28	.	.	TRBJ1-5	TGTGCCAGCAGGAAAGCAGGGATCAATCAGCCCCAGCATTTT	CASRKAGINQPQHF
TRBV18	.	.	TRBJ2-3	TGTGCCAGCTTCACTCGCGGGGGCTGCACAGATACGCAGTATTTT	CASFTRGGCTDTQYF
TRBV7-8	TRBD1	.	TRBJ1-2	TGTGCCAGCAGCTTCACACAGGGGGCGGAGGGCTATGGCTACACCTTC	CASSFTQGAEGYGYTF
TRBV6-1	.	.	TRBJ2-2	TGTGCCAGCAGTGAGAGGGTGGGTCAGTTGAACACCGGGGAGCTGTTTTTT	CASSERVGQLNTGELFF
TRBV19	.	.	TRBJ2-1	TGTGCCAGTAGTATGCGGCTACTGTTTTGCGGGCAGTTCTTC	CASSMRLLFCGQFF
TRBV7-6	TRBD2	.	TRBJ2-1	TGTGCCAGCAGCTACGGGACTAGTGGGAATGAGCAGTTCTTC	CASSYGTSGNEQFF
TRBV19	.	.	TRBJ1-6	TGTGCCAGTAGTATCAGAAGACAGAGAAATTCACCCCTCCACTTT	CASSIRRQRNSPLHF
TRBV5-6	TRBD1	.	TRBJ1-4	TGTGCCAGCAGCTTCTTGGCAGGGGGTGAAAAACTGTTTTTT	CASSFLAGGEKLFF
TRBV16	.	.	TRBJ1-2	TGTGCCAGCAGCCCACCAAGGGAGAGGTCTAACTATGGCTACACCTTC	CASSPPRERSNYGYTF
TRBV19	.	.	TRBJ2-7	TGTGCCAGTAGTATCTGGTGGACTACCTCTAACTACGAGCAGTACTTC	CASSIWWTTSNYEQYF
TRBV28	.	once	TRBJ1-2	TGTGCCAGCAGTCCGCCACCAGGGTTAACTGGCTACACCTTC	CASSPPPGLTGYTF
TRBV19	.	.	TRBJ1-2	TGTGCCAGTAGTCTCTCAAACAGGGTGGACGGCTACACCTTC	CASSLSNRVDGYTF
TRBV5-4	.	few	TRBJ2-2	TGTGCCAGCAGCCAGGGGACATCTTACACCGGGGAGCTGTTTTTT	CASSQGTSYTGELFF
TRBV2	.	.	TRBJ1-1	TGTGCCAGCATGGCGGCCGAGGGGGTTACTGAAGCTTTCTTT	CASMAAEGVTEAFF
TRBV9	TRBD1	few	TRBJ1-2	TGTGCCAGCAGCCCAGGGACAGGGGGCGTGTTCCCCTATGGCTACACCTTC	CASSPGTGGVFPYGYTF
TRBV7-2	TRBD2	.	TRBJ2-1	TGTGCCAGCAGCTCCCCCGCGGGGGGCCCAAACAATGAGCAGTTCTTC	CASSSPAGGPNNEQFF
TRBV7-2	TRBD1	few	TRBJ2-2	TGTGCCAGCAGCTTGGAGGACAGGTCCGTTTACGCGAACACCGGGGAGCTGTTTTTT	CASSLEDRSVYANTGELFF
TRBV6-6	.	.	TRBJ1-1	TGTGCCAGCAGTCGGAAGGAGCTCCTCACTGAAGCTTTCTTT	CASSRKELLTEAFF
TRBV6-4	.	.	TRBJ2-7	TGTGCCAGCAGTGTCCAGGACAGCCGATCGGGCGAGCAGTACTTC	CASSVQDSRSGEQYF
TRBV7-9	TRBD1	once	TRBJ1-1	TGTGCCAGCAGCCGGGGACAGGGGGCCAAAGCTTTCTTT	CASSRGQGAKAFF
TRBV10-3	.	.	TRBJ1-5	TGTGCCACCAAGGGGGGCAATCAGCCCCAGCATTTT	CATKGGNQPQHF
TRBV5-1	TRBD1	.	TRBJ1-2	TGCGCCAGCAGCTCCTTGGGACAGTGGGGCTATGGCTACACCTTC	CASSSLGQWGYGYTF
TRBV28	TRBD2	once	TRBJ2-4	TGTGCCAGCAGTTTATTTTCCGGACTAGGCAAAAACATTCAGTACTTC	CASSLFSGLGKNIQYF
TRBV4-1	TRBD2	.	TRBJ2-1	TGCGCCAGCAGCCCTAAGCGGGATTCCTACAATGAGCAGTTCTTC	CASSPKRDSYNEQFF
TRBV25-1	TRBD1	.	TRBJ1-2	TGTGCCAGCAGGACCGGGACAGGGGGCGGCTACACCTTC	CASRTGTGGGYTF
TRBV7-2	.	.	TRBJ1-1	TGTGCCAGCACGATACAGGAGACTGAAGCTTTCTTT	CASTIQETEAFF
TRBV5-6	.	.	TRBJ2-2	TGTGCCAGCAGACGAGGTGGCGGGGTAAGAACCGGGGAGCTGTTTTTT	CASRRGGGVRTGELFF
TRBV30	.	.	TRBJ1-6	TGTGCCTGGAGGGACAGTAGCTCCTATAATTCACCCCTCCACTTT	CAWRDSSSYNSPLHF